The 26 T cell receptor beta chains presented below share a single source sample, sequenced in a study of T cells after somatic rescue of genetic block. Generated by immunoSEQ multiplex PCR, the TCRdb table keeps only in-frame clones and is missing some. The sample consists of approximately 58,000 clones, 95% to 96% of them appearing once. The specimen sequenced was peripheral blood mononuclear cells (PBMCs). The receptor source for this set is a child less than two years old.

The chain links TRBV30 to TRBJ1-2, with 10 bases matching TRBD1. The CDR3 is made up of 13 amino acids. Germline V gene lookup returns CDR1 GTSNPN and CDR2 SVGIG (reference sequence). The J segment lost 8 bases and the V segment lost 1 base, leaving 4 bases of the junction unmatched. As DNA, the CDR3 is TGTGCCTGGAGTGGGGACAGGGGTAGGGGCTACACCTTC. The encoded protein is CAWSGDRGRGYTF. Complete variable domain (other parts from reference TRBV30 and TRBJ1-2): SQTIHQWPATLVQPVGSPLSLECTVEGTSNPNLYWYRQAAGRGLQLLFYSVGIGQISSEVPQNLSASRPQDRQFILSSKKLLLSDSGFYLCAWSGDRGRGYTFGSGTRLTVV.

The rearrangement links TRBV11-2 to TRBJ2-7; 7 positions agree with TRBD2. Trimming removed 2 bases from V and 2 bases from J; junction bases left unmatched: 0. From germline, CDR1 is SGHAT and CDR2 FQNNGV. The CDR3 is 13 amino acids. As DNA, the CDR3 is TGTGCCAGCAGCTTACTAGCGGCCTACGAGCAGTACTTC. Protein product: CASSLLAAYEQYF.

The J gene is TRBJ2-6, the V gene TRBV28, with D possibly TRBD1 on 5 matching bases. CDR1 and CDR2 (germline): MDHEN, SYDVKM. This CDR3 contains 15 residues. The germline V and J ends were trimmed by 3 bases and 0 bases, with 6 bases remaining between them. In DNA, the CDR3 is TGTGCCAGCAGTTTTGACAGCTCTGGGGCCAACGTCCTGACTTTC. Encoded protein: CASSFDSSGANVLTF.

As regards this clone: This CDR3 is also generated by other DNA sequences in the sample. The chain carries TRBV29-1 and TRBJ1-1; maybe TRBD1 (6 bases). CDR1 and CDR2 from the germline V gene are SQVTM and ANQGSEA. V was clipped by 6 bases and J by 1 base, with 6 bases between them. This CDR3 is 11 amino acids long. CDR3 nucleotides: TGCAGCGTGGGACAGAACACTGAAGCTTTCTTT. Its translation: CSVGQNTEAFF. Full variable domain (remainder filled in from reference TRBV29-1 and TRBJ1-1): SAVISQKPSRDICQRGTSLTIQCQVDSQVTMMFWYRQQPGQSLTLIATANQGSEATYESGFVIDKFPISRPNLTFSTLTVSNMSPEDSSIYLCSVGQNTEAFFGQGTRLTVV.

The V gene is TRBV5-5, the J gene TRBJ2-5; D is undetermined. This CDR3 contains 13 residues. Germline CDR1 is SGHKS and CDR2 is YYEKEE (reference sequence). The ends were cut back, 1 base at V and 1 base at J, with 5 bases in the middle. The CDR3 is CASSLHSQETQYF. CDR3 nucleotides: TGTGCCAGCAGCTTGCACAGCCAAGAGACCCAGTACTTC.

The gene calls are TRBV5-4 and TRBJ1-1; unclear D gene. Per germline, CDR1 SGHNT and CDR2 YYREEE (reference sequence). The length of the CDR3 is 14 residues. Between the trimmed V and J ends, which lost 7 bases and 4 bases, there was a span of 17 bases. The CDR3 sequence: CASFVLGRTTEAFF. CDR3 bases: TGTGCCAGCTTCGTACTGGGAAGGACCACTGAAGCTTTCTTT.

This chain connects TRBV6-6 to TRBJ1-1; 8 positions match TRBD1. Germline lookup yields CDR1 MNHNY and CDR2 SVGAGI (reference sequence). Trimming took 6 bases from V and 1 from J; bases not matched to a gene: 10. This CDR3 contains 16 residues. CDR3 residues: CASSPLGRGPNTEAFF. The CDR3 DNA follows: TGTGCCAGCAGCCCCCTCGGCAGGGGGCCGAACACTGAAGCTTTCTTT.

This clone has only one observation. The chain's CDR3 is CASSFLGEQYF. In nucleotides, the CDR3 is TGTGCCAGCAGTTTTTTAGGCGAGCAGTACTTC. The rearrangement uses TRBV27 and TRBJ2-7; the D is unclear. The V and J ends lost 3 bases and 6 bases respectively, with 6 bases between them. CDR3 size: 11 residues. Per the germline V gene, CDR1 is MNHEY and CDR2 is SMNVEV (reference sequence).

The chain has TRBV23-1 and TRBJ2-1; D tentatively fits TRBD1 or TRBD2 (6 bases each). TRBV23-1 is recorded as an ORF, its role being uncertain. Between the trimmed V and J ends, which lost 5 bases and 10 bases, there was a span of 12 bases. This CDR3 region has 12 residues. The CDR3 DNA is TGCGCCAGCAGTGCGCCGGGGGCAGAGCAGTTCTTC. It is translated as CASSAPGAEQFF.

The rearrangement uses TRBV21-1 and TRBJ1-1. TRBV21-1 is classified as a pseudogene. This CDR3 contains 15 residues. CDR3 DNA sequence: TGTGCCAGCAGCAAAGAGGGGGGGGTTTGCACTGAAGCTTTCTTT. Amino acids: CASSKEGGVCTEAFF.

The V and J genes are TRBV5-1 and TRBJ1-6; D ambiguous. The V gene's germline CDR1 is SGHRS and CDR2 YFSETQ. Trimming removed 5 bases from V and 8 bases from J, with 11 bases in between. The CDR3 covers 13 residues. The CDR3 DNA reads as TGCGCCAGCAGGGCGGACGGTTATTCACCCCTCCACTTT. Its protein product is CASRADGYSPLHF.

The chain's CDR3 is CAISEVQGAGNTIYF. As DNA, the CDR3 is TGTGCCATCAGTGAAGTACAGGGGGCTGGAAACACCATATATTTT. The V and J genes are TRBV10-3 and TRBJ1-3; 8 bases align to TRBD1. The CDR3 consists of 15 residues. The germline gives CDR1 ENHRY, CDR2 SYGVKD. Unmatched junction bases numbered 3, after V lost 3 bases and J lost 2 bases.

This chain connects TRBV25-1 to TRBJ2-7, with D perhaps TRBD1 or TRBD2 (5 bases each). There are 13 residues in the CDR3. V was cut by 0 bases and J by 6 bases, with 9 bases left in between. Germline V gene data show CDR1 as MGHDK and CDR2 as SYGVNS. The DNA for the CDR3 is TGTGCCAGCAGTGAATACGGGGCTGGCGAGCAGTACTTC. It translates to CASSEYGAGEQYF.

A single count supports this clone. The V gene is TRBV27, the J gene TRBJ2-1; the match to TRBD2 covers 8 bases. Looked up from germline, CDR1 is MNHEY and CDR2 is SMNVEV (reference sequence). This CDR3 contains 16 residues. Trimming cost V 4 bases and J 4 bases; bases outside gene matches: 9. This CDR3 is CASSSPGGSLYNEQFF. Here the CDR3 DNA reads TGTGCCAGCAGTTCTCCGGGGGGGTCCCTTTACAATGAGCAGTTCTTC.

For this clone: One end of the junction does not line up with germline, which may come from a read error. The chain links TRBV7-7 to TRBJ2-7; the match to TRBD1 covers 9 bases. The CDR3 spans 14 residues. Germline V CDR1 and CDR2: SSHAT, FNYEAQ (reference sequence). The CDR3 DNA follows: TGTGCTAGCAGCCCCGGGACAGGGATCAACGAGCAGTACTTC. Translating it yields CASSPGTGINEQYF.

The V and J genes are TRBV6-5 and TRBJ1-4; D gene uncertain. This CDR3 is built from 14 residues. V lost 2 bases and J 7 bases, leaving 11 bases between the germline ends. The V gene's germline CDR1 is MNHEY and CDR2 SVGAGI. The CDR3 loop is CASSYRQDGEKLFF. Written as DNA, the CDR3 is TGTGCCAGCAGTTACCGCCAGGATGGTGAAAAACTGTTTTTT.

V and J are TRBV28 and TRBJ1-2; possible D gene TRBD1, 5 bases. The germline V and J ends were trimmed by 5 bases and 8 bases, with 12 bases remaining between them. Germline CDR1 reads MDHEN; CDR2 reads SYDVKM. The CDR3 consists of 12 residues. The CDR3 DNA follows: TGTGCCAGCAGTGCGGGGCGCGACGGCTACACCTTC. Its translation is CASSAGRDGYTF.

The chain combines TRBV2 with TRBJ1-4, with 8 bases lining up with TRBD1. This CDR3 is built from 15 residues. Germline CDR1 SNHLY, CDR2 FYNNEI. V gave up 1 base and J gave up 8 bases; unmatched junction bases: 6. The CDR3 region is CASSEVTGVREKLFF. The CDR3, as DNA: TGTGCCAGCAGTGAAGTGACAGGGGTTAGGGAAAAACTGTTTTTT.

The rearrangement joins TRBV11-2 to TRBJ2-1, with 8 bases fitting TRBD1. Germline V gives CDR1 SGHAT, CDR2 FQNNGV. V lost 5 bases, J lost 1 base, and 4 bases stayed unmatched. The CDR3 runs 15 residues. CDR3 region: CASSPGQGSYNEQFF. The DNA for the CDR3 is TGTGCCAGCAGCCCCGGACAGGGATCCTACAATGAGCAGTTCTTC.

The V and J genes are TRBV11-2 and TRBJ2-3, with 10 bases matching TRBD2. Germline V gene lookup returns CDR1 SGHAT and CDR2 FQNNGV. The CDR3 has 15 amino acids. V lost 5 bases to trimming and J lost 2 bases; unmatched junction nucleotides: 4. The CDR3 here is CASSPTSGLTDTQYF. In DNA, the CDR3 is TGTGCCAGCAGCCCGACTAGCGGGCTCACAGATACGCAGTATTTT.

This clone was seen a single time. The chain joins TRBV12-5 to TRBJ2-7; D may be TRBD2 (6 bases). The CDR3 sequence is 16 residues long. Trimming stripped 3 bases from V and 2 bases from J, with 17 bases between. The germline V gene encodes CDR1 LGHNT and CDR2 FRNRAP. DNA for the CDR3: TGTGCTAGTGGTTTCCAATCCGGGACTCCAACCTACGAGCAGTACTTC. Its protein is CASGFQSGTPTYEQYF.

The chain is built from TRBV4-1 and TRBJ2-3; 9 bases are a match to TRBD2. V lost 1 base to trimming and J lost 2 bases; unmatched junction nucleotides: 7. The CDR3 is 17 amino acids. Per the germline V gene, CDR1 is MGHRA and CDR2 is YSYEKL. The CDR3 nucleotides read TGCGCCAGCAGCCAAGCCGAGGCGGGAGGGAACACAGATACGCAGTATTTT. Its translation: CASSQAEAGGNTDTQYF.

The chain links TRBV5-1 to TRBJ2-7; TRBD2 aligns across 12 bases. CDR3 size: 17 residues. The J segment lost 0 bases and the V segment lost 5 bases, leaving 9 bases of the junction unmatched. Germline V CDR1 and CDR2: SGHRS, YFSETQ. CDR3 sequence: CASRPGTSGLSSYEQYF. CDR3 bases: TGCGCCAGCAGGCCCGGGACTAGCGGGTTGAGCTCCTACGAGCAGTACTTC. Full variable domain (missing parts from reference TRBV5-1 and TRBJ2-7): KAGVTQTPRYLIKTRGQQVTLSCSPISGHRSVSWYQQTPGQGLQFLFEYFSETQRNKGNFPGRFSGRQFSNSRSEMNVSTLELGDSALYLCASRPGTSGLSSYEQYFGPGTRLTVT.

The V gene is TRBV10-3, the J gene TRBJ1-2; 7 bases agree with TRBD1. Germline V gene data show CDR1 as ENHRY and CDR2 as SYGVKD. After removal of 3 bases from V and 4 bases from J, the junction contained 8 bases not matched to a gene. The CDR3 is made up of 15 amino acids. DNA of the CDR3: TGTGCCATCAGTGACAATTCGGGACAGCTCTATGGCTACACCTTC. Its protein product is CAISDNSGQLYGYTF.

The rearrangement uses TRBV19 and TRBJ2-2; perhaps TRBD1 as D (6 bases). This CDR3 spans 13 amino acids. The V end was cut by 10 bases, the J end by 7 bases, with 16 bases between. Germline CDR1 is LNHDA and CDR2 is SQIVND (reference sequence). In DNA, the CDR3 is TGTGCCACCTTTGGGGGCGAGGGCGGGGAGCTGTTTTTT. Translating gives CATFGGEGGELFF.

The CDR3 region has the DNA TGTGCCAGCAGCTTAGGGGGGGTAGAAGAGACCCAGTACTTC. Protein sequence: CASSLGGVEETQYF. This rearrangement joins TRBV7-2 to TRBJ2-5; TRBD2 might be the D (6 bases). V was pared by 1 base and J by 3 bases, with 9 bases between. Germline V gives CDR1 SGHTA, CDR2 FQGNSA. The CDR3 extends over 14 amino acids.